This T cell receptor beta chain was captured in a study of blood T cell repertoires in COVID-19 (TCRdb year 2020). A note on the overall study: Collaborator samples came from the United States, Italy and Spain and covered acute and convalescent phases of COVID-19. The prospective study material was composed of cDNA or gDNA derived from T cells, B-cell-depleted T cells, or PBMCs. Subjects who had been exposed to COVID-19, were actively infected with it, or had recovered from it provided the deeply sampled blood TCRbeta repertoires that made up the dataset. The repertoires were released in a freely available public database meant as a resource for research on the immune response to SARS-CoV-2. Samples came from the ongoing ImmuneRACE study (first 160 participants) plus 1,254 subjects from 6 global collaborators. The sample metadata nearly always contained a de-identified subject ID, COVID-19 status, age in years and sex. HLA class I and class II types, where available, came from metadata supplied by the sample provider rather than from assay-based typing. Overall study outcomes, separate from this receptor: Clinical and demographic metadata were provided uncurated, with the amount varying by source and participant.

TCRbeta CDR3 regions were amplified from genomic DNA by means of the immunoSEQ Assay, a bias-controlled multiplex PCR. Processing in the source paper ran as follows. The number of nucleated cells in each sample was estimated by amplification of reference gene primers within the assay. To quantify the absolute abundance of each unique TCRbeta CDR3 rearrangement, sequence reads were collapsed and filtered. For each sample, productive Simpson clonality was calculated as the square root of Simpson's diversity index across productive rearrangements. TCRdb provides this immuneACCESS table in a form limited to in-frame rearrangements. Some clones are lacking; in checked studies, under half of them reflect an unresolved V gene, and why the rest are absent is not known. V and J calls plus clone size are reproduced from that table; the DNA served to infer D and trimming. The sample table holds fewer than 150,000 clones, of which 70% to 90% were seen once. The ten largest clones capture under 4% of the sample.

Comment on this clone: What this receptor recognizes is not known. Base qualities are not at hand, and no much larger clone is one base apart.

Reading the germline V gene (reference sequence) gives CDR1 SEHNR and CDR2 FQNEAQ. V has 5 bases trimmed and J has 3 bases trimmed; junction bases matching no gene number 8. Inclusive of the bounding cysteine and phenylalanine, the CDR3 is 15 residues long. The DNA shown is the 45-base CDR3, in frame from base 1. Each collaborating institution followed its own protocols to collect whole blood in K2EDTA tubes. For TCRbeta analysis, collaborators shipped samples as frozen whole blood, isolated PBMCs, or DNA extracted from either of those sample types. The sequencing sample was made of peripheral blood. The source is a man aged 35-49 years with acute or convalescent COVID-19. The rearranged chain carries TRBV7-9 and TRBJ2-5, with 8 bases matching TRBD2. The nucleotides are TGTGCCAGCAGCCGACGCGGGGGGAACGAAGAGACCCAGTACTTC. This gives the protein CASSRRGGNEETQYF. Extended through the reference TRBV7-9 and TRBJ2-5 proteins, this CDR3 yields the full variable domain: DTGVSQNPRHKITKRGQNVTFRCDPISEHNRLYWYRQTLGQGPEFLTYFQNEAQLEKSRLLSDRFSAERPKGSFSTLEIQRTEQGDSAMYLCASSRRGGNEETQYFGPGTRLLVL.